This note documents a single TCR beta chain sequence. The V gene end was trimmed by 1 base and the J gene end by 2 bases; junction bases not matched to a gene: 1. There are 15 residues in the CDR3. CDR1 is KGHSH and CDR2 is LQKENI in the germline V gene. Generated by immunoSEQ multiplex PCR, the TCRdb table keeps only in-frame clones and is missing some. The repertoire holds some 80,000 clones, with roughly 78% as singletons. The sample comes from a study of blood T cell repertoires in COVID-19. On the study more broadly: Collection of acute and convalescent COVID-19 samples took place in the United States, Italy and Spain.

Sequencing was done on a sample of peripheral blood. The receptor comes from a woman at least 80 years old with active or convalescent COVID-19. The chain links TRBV18 to TRBJ1-1; TRBD1 matches 10 bases. CDR3 coding DNA: TGTGCCAGCTCACCACGACAGGGGGCAAACACTGAAGCTTTCTTT. This encodes CASSPRQGANTEAFF.